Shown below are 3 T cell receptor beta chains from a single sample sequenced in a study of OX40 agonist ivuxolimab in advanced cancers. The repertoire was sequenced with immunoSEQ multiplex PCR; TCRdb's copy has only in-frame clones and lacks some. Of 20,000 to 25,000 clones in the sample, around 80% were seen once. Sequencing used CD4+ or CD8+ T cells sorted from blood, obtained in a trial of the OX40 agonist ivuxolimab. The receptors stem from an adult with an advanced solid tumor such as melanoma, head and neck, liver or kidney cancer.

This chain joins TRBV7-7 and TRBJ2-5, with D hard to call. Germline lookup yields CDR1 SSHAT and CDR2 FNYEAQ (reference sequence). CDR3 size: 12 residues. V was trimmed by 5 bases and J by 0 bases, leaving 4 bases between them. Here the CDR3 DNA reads TGTGCCAGCAGCCCAAACCAAGAGACCCAGTACTTC. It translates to CASSPNQETQYF.

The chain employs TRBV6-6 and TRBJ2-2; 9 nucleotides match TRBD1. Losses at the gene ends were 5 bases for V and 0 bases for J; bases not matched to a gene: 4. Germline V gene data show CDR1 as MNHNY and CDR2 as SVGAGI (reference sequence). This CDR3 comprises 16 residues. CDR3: CASSPRQGANTGELFF. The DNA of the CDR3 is TGTGCCAGCAGTCCCCGACAGGGGGCGAACACCGGGGAGCTGTTTTTT.

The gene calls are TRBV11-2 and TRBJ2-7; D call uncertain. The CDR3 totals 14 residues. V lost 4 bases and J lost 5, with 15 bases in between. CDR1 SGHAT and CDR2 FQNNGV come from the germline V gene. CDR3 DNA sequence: TGTGCCAGCAGCTCCACCGCTCGCCGGAACGAGCAGTACTTC. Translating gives CASSSTARRNEQYF.